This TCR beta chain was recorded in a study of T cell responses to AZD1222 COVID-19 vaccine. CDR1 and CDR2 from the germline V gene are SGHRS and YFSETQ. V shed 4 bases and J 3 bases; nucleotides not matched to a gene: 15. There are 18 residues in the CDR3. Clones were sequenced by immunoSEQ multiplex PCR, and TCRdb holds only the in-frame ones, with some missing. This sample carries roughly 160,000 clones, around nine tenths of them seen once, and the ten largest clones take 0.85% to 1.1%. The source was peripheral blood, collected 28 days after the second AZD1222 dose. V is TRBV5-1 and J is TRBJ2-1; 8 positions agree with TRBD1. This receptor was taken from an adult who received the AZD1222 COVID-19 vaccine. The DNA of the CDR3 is TGCGCCAGCAGCCTAAGACAGGGGCCCTCTCTAATCTACAATGAGCAGTTCTTC. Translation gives CASSLRQGPSLIYNEQFF.